Following are 23 T cell receptor beta chains from one sample sequenced in a study of blood T cell repertoires in COVID-19. The protocol was immunoSEQ multiplex PCR, while the TCRdb copy is restricted to in-frame clones and leaves out a portion. In the table there are some 150,000 clones, over 75% of which are singletons. Sequenced: peripheral blood. These receptors all stem from a woman in her 40s with acute or convalescent COVID-19.

The V gene is TRBV21-1, the J gene TRBJ1-3. TRBV21-1 is classified as a pseudogene. The CDR3 loop spans 16 amino acids. The CDR3 spells CASTNKTAGSGNTIYF. The CDR3 DNA follows: TGTGCCAGCACGAATAAAACGGCGGGCTCCGGAAACACCATATATTTT.

The genes are TRBV30 and TRBJ2-5, with D perhaps matching TRBD1 (6 bases). The CDR3 runs 13 residues. The germline V gene has CDR1 GTSNPN and CDR2 SVGIG (reference sequence). Trimming removed 1 base at V and 2 bases at J, with 8 bases between. The CDR3 protein is CAWSGGLQETQYF. DNA of the CDR3: TGTGCCTGGAGTGGGGGGCTACAAGAGACCCAGTACTTC.

This clone was counted between two and nine times. The chain has TRBV19 and TRBJ2-1; TRBD1 agrees at 7 bases. There are 16 residues in the CDR3. Unmatched junction bases numbered 14, after V lost 6 bases and J lost 6 bases. In germline, CDR1 is LNHDA, CDR2 SQIVND (reference sequence). The CDR3 DNA follows: TGTGCCAGTAGGAATCCGACAGGGAGCGGTTTCAATGAGCAGTTCTTC. Translating it yields CASRNPTGSGFNEQFF. Complete variable domain (other parts from reference TRBV19 and TRBJ2-1): DGGITQSPKYLFRKEGQNVTLSCEQNLNHDAMYWYRQDPGQGLRLIYYSQIVNDFQKGDIAEGYSVSREKKESFPLTVTSAQKNPTAFYLCASRNPTGSGFNEQFFGPGTRLTVL.

The rearrangement uses TRBV2 and TRBJ1-5; 11 nucleotides match TRBD1. The junction had 2 bases not matched to a gene; V was cut back by 6 bases and J by 7 bases. CDR1 and CDR2 from the germline V gene are SNHLY and FYNNEI. The CDR3 length is 13 residues. CDR3 sequence reads: CASRGTGGQPQHF. In DNA, the CDR3 is TGTGCCAGCAGGGGGACAGGGGGACAGCCCCAGCATTTT.

The chain links TRBV5-1 to TRBJ2-7; D perhaps matches TRBD2 (6 bases). The V gene lost 4 bases and the J gene lost 2 bases, with 13 bases spanning the gap. The CDR3 contains 14 residues. The V gene's germline CDR1 is SGHRS and CDR2 YFSETQ. This CDR3 is CASSPGGSPYEQYF. The CDR3 nucleotides read TGCGCCAGCAGCCCCGGGGGATCCCCCTACGAGCAGTACTTC.

This sequence joins TRBV6-5 and TRBJ1-2; possible D gene TRBD1, 5 bases. The CDR3 length is 12 residues. The V gene's germline CDR1 is MNHEY and CDR2 SVGAGI. V lost 8 bases to trimming and J lost 5 bases, with 12 bases between them. The CDR3 reads CASHLGGYGYTF. In nucleotides, the CDR3 is TGTGCCAGCCATTTGGGGGGTTATGGCTACACCTTC.

CDR3 bases: TGTGCCAGCAGCAAAGTATCGGCTCAGACAAATCAGCCCCAGCATTTT. Its translation is CASSKVSAQTNQPQHF. The chain couples TRBV21-1 to TRBJ1-5; the table's D call of TRBD1 was not tested on the DNA. TRBV21-1 is reported as a pseudogene. This CDR3 contains 16 residues.

V usage is TRBV2 and J usage is TRBJ2-3, with 10 bases that match TRBD2. CDR3 length: 17 residues. V shed 7 bases, J shed 4 bases, and the junction held 14 bases outside the gene matches. Germline V lookup: CDR1 SNHLY, CDR2 FYNNEI. This CDR3 is CASNPTPAGGPSDTQYF. For the CDR3, the DNA is TGTGCCAGCAATCCCACCCCAGCGGGGGGGCCCTCAGATACGCAGTATTTT.

The rearrangement uses TRBV10-3 and TRBJ2-7, with a tentative D call TRBD2 (5 bases). The CDR3 length is 13 residues. The V gene's germline CDR1 is ENHRY and CDR2 SYGVKD. V lost 10 bases and J 2 bases, leaving 15 bases between the germline ends. CDR3 DNA sequence: TGTGCCACCAGCTCCGGGGTTGCCTACGAGCAGTACTTC. Protein: CATSSGVAYEQYF.

The rearrangement uses TRBV6-5 and TRBJ2-3; 9 bases map to TRBD2. V lost 7 bases, J lost 5 bases, and 10 bases stayed unmatched. Germline-derived CDR1 and CDR2 are MNHEY and SVGAGI. This CDR3 comprises 15 residues. This CDR3 reads CASKLGGGEIDTQYF. As DNA, the CDR3 is TGTGCCAGCAAGTTGGGCGGGGGGGAAATAGATACGCAGTATTTT.

V and J are TRBV6-5 and TRBJ2-3; 10 bases map to TRBD2. The junction had 8 bases not matched to a gene; V was cut back by 8 bases and J by 3 bases. There are 15 residues in the CDR3. CDR1 and CDR2 from the germline V gene are MNHEY and SVGAGI. CDR3: CASADRLAGTDTQYF. CDR3 bases: TGTGCCAGCGCGGACAGACTAGCGGGTACAGATACGCAGTATTTT.

This rearrangement joins TRBV27 to TRBJ2-5; 11 bases are a match to TRBD1. With 11 bases clipped from V and 1 base from J, the junction kept 15 bases outside the gene matches. Germline CDR1 is MNHEY and CDR2 is SMNVEV (reference sequence). CDR3 length: 17 residues. The CDR3 loop is CAGQSSDRGQAQETQYF. CDR3 coding DNA: TGTGCCGGACAAAGTTCGGACAGGGGGCAGGCCCAAGAGACCCAGTACTTC.

This clone appeared a single time. The rearrangement links TRBV3-1 (or the pseudogene TRBV3-2) to TRBJ1-5, with 7 bases aligning to TRBD1. The ends lost 5 bases at V and 3 bases at J; junction bases unmatched: 10. Per the germline V gene, CDR1 is LGHDT and CDR2 is YNNKEL (reference sequence). CDR3 size: 16 residues. The CDR3 nucleotides are TGTGCCAGCAGCGAATACCCGGGACAGAACAATCAGCCCCAGCATTTT. It codes for CASSEYPGQNNQPQHF.

This chain joins TRBV10-3 and TRBJ2-1; 10 bases are shared with TRBD1. The CDR3 runs to 12 residues. Losses at the gene ends were 6 bases for V and 7 bases for J; bases not matched to a gene: 0. Germline CDR1 reads ENHRY; CDR2 reads SYGVKD. The CDR3 DNA reads as TGTGCCATCAGGGGACAGGGGAATGAGCAGTTCTTC. Amino acid sequence: CAIRGQGNEQFF.

In this sample, this clone turned up a few times. The V gene is TRBV11-1, the J gene TRBJ2-7; D not resolved. V lost 6 bases and J 6 bases, leaving 12 bases between the germline ends. CDR1 is SGHAT, CDR2 FQDESV, per germline (reference sequence). The CDR3 covers 12 residues. The DNA for the CDR3 is TGTGCCAGCAGTTCGCCCCCGGGCGAGCAGTACTTC. Its translation is CASSSPPGEQYF. Complete variable domain (other parts from reference TRBV11-1 and TRBJ2-7): EAEVAQSPRYKITEKSQAVAFWCDPISGHATLYWYRQILGQGPELLVQFQDESVVDDSQLPKDRFSAERLKGVDSTLKIQPAELGDSAMYLCASSSPPGEQYFGPGTRLTVT.

The chain carries TRBV11-2 and TRBJ1-2, with TRBD1 matching over 8 bases. J lost 6 bases, V lost 1 base, and 7 bases had no gene match. The germline V gene encodes CDR1 SGHAT and CDR2 FQNNGV. The CDR3 is 15 amino acids. In nucleotides, the CDR3 is TGTGCCAGCAGCTTAGCTGTGACAGGGGTTGATGGCTACACCTTC. Protein product: CASSLAVTGVDGYTF.

The chain joins TRBV11-2 to TRBJ2-2; D is perhaps TRBD2 (5 bases). Germline V CDR1 and CDR2: SGHAT, FQNNGV. The CDR3 length is 14 residues. Trimming removed 4 bases at V and 6 bases at J, with 12 bases between. CDR3 sequence (DNA): TGTGCCAGCAGCTCACAACTCGGGGCCGGGGAGCTGTTTTTT. As protein: CASSSQLGAGELFF.

The chain links TRBV29-1 to TRBJ2-7; tentatively, D is TRBD2 (5 bases). Germline V gives CDR1 SQVTM, CDR2 ANQGSEA. The V and J ends lost 6 bases and 2 bases respectively, with 17 bases between them. The CDR3 is made up of 14 amino acids. The CDR3 DNA reads as TGCAGCGTGGGGTCTAGCCTAATACCCTACGAGCAGTACTTC. Amino acids: CSVGSSLIPYEQYF.

This chain links TRBV29-1 with TRBJ2-1, with 11 nucleotides matching TRBD2. Per the germline V gene, CDR1 is SQVTM and CDR2 is ANQGSEA. V was pared by 7 bases and J by 6 bases, with 11 bases of the junction left unmatched. This CDR3 has 15 residues. The CDR3 nucleotides read TGCAGCGGCGAAATCCTAGCGGGAGGCCTCAATGAGCAGTTCTTC. Protein sequence: CSGEILAGGLNEQFF.

The V gene is TRBV9, the J gene TRBJ2-3; D is uncertain. This CDR3 is 15 amino acids long. The V and J ends lost 0 bases and 2 bases respectively, with 10 bases between them. Per germline, CDR1 SGDLS and CDR2 YYNGEE. The CDR3 reads CASSVEPQYTDTQYF. The CDR3 nucleotides are TGTGCCAGCAGCGTAGAACCCCAGTACACAGATACGCAGTATTTT.

J is TRBJ1-1 and V is TRBV3-1 (or the pseudogene TRBV3-2), with 8 bases lining up with TRBD1. Germline CDR1 LGHDT, CDR2 YNNKEL (reference sequence). The CDR3 consists of 16 residues. J gave up 1 base and V 2 bases, and 6 bases lay outside the gene matches. DNA of the CDR3: TGTGCCAGCAGCCAACAGGGGGCCGGGCCGAACACTGAAGCTTTCTTT. Residues: CASSQQGAGPNTEAFF.

This chain links TRBV24-1 with TRBJ1-2; D is perhaps TRBD1 (5 bases). V was pared by 3 bases and J by 4 bases, with 11 bases between. CDR3 length equals 14 residues. Germline lookup yields CDR1 KGHDR and CDR2 SFDVKD. The chain's CDR3 is CATSDATESYGYTF. The CDR3 DNA reads TGTGCCACCAGTGATGCGACAGAGTCCTATGGCTACACCTTC.

The CDR3 nucleotides read TGTGCCAGTAGCCCCCTTCAGAAAGACACTGAAGCTTTCTTT. Its translation: CASSPLQKDTEAFF. This chain links TRBV19 with TRBJ1-1; D unclear. Trimming took off 6 bases at V and 3 bases at J, with 14 bases between the two ends. Per the germline V gene, CDR1 is LNHDA and CDR2 is SQIVND (reference sequence). This CDR3 has 14 amino acids.